This T cell receptor beta chain emerged from a study of CD8+ T cells in alopecia areata. General study results and limits: More clonal than normal scalp was lesional scalp, particularly alopecia totalis/universalis. With one nonresponder, baseline CD8+ expansion's link to response remains uncertain.

As regards this clone: No antigen is known for it.

Treatment specified: oral pan-JAK inhibitor, 5-10 mg twice daily. Researchers picked out CD4+ and CD8+ T cells from PBMCs by sorting. CDR3 size: 13 residues. The junction had 3 bases not matched to a gene; V was cut back by 3 bases and J by 2 bases. Germline V gene sequence: CDR1 SQVTM, CDR2 ANQGSEA. Sequencing relied on a cDNA template that was reverse transcribed from extracted RNA. Repertoires were generated with immunoSEQ multiplex PCR, while TCRdb's copy carries only in-frame clones and drops some. The repertoire holds about 210,000 clones, with over 60% as singletons. The chain joins TRBV29-1 to TRBJ1-2; 7 nucleotides align to TRBD1. The sample was CD4+ T cells sorted from blood, taken at week 4, from a patient treated with tofacitinib. The TCR was taken from a human donor with alopecia areata. This CDR3 is CSVEIQGNYGYTF. CDR3 sequence (DNA): TGCAGCGTTGAGATACAGGGGAACTATGGCTACACCTTC. The variable domain in full, with the rest retrieved from reference TRBV29-1 and TRBJ1-2, is SAVISQKPSRDICQRGTSLTIQCQVDSQVTMMFWYRQQPGQSLTLIATANQGSEATYESGFVIDKFPISRPNLTFSTLTVSNMSPEDSSIYLCSVEIQGNYGYTFGSGTRLTVV.